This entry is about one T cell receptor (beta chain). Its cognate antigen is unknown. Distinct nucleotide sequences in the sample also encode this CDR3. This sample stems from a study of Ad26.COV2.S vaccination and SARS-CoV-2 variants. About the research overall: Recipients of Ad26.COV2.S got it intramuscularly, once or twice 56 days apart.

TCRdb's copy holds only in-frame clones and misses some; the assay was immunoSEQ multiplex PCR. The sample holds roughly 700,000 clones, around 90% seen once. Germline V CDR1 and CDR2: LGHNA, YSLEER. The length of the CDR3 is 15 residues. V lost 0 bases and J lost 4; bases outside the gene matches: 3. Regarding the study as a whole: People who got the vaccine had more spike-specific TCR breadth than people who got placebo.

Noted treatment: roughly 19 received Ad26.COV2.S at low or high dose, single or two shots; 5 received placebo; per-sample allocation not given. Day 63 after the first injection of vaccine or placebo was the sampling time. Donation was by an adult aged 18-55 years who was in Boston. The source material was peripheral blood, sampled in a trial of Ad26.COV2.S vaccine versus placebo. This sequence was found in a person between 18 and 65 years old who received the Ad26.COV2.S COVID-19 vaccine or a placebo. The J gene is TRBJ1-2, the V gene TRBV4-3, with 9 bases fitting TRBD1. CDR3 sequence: CASSQDRGQGYGYTF. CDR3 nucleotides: TGCGCCAGCAGCCAAGATCGGGGACAGGGCTATGGCTACACCTTC.